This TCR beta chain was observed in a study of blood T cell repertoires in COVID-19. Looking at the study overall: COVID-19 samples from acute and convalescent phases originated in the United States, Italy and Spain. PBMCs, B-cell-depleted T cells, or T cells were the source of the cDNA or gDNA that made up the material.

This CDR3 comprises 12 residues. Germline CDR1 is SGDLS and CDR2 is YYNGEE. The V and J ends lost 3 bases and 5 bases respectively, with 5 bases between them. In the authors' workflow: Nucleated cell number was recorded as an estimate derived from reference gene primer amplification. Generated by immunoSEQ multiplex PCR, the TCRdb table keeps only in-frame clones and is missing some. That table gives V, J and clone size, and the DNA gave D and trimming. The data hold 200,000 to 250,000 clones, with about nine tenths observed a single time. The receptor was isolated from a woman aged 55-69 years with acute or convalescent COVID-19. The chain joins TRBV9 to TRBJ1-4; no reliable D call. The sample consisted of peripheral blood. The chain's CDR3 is CASSASNEKLFF. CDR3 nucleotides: TGTGCCAGCAGCGCCTCCAATGAAAAACTGTTTTTT.